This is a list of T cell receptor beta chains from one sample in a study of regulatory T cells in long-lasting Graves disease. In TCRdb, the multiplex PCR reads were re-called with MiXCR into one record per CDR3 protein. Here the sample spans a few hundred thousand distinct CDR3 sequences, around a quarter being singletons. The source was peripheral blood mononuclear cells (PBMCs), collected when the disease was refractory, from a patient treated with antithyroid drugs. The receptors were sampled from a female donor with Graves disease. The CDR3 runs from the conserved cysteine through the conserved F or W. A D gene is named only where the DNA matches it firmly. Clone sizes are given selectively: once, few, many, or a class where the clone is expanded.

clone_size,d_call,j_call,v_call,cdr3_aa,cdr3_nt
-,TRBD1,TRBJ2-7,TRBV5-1,CASSLGQGATHEQYF,TGCGCCAGCAGCTTAGGACAGGGGGCAACTCACGAGCAGTACTTC
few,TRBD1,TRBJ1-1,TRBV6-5,CASSFQGTANTEAFF,TGTGCCAGCAGTTTCCAAGGGACAGCGAACACTGAAGCTTTCTTT
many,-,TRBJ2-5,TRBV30,CAWSVAGDQGTQYF,TGTGCCTGGAGTGTAGCAGGGGATCAAGGGACCCAGTACTTC
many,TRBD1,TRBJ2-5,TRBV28,CASSLTGTGGRETQYF,TGTGCCAGCAGCCTCACCGGGACAGGGGGGCGGGAGACCCAGTACTTC
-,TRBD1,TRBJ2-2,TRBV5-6,CASSSTRTGRIGELFF,TGTGCCAGCAGCTCTACCAGGACAGGGAGAATCGGGGAGCTGTTTTTT
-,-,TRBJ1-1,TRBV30,CAWRNDMEAFF,TGTGCCTGGAGGAATGATATGGAAGCTTTCTTT
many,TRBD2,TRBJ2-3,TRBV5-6,CASSLIELAGFTDTQYF,TGTGCCAGCAGCTTGATTGAACTAGCGGGATTCACAGATACGCAGTATTTT
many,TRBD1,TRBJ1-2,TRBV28,CASSRPPGQSYGYTF,TGTGCCAGCAGCCGACCCCCGGGACAGAGCTATGGCTACACCTTC
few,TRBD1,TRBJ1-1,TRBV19,CASIFRGRDTEAFF,TGTGCCAGTATTTTCAGGGGGCGCGACACTGAAGCTTTCTTT
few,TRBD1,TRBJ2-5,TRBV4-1,CAGSQSGQGETQYF,TGCGCCGGCAGCCAATCGGGACAGGGTGAGACCCAGTACTTC
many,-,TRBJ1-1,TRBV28,CASSFAPGPGTEAFF,TGTGCCAGCAGTTTCGCGCCAGGTCCAGGCACTGAAGCTTTCTTT
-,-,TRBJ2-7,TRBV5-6,CASSSEPDFYEQYF,TGTGCCAGCAGCTCCGAACCGGACTTCTACGAGCAGTACTTC
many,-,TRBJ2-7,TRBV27,CASSPRGGFEQYF,TGTGCCAGCAGTCCGCGTGGAGGGTTCGAGCAGTACTTC
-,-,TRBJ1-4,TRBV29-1,CSVGLGGEKLFF,TGCAGCGTTGGATTGGGAGGCGAAAAACTGTTTTTT